This T cell receptor (beta chain) was documented in a study of T-cell memory formation after mild COVID-19. TCRdb independently ran MiXCR on the 5' RACE reads; one entry per CDR3 protein. The sample holds around 99,000 distinct CDR3 sequences; approximately 15% are singletons and the top ten take 39%. Concerning this clonotype itself: Its specificity is unknown.

Findings of the study overall: CD4+ bias marked clones expanding day 15 to 37, unlike balanced contracting clones. Among CD4+ contracting clones, most were CM and EM, and CD8+ ones EMRA.

Germline assignment: CDR1 SGHRS and CDR2 YFSETQ. The CDR3 extends over 14 amino acids. V was trimmed by 0 bases and J by 5 bases, leaving 9 bases between them. The sample consisted of PBMCs or a T cell subset sorted from them (not recorded which). This chain links TRBV5-1 with TRBJ2-1; weak D call: TRBD2 (5 bases). This clonotype was obtained from a man aged 18-30 years who had mild COVID-19 (a few samples of this study predate the infection). Cell type and time point are not known. CDR3: CASSLGRINNEQFF. The CDR3 DNA is TGCGCCAGCAGCTTGGGGAGGATCAACAATGAGCAGTTCTTC.